Listed below are T cell receptor beta chains from one sample, sequenced in a study of blood T cell repertoires in COVID-19. Assay: immunoSEQ multiplex PCR; the TCRdb copy retains only in-frame clones and omits some. In the table there are 150,000 to 200,000 clones, 70% to 90% of which are singletons. Sequenced: PBMCs or T cells enriched from blood (not recorded which). The source of these receptors is a man aged 40-49 years who had recovered from COVID-19. Both conserved end residues are trimmed from each CDR3. Clone size, where shown, is once, few, many, or a class for clones that have expanded.

TRBJ2-1	NA	TRBV27	ASRPGTGLGNEQF
TRBJ1-1	NA	TRBV3-1/TRBV3-2	ASSQWSSRDTEAF
TRBJ2-3	NA	TRBV19	ASSIESGLPTDTQY
TRBJ1-6	NA	TRBV6-5	ATSTGPGNSPLH
TRBJ2-7	NA	TRBV23-1	ASSQSCVSYEQY
TRBJ1-2	NA	TRBV5-5	ASSLVGTGGVSPYGYT
TRBJ1-2	NA	TRBV6-1	ASSEGGSFFYGYT
TRBJ1-1	NA	TRBV2	ASRTGNSNTEAF
TRBJ1-2	NA	TRBV18	ASSPPSDRGARGYT
TRBJ2-2	NA	TRBV27	ASRSGQGAAGELF
TRBJ2-3	NA	TRBV7-3	ASSYGTSGGGTQY
TRBJ2-2	NA	TRBV6-2/TRBV6-3	ASSYARRDTGELF
TRBJ1-5	NA	TRBV19	ASSISGGRGVQPQH
TRBJ1-3	NA	TRBV4-1	ASSRNGWGQGEGNTIY
TRBJ2-1	NA	TRBV25-1	ASSLLSGRDEQF
TRBJ1-5	few	TRBV2	ASKQGLERQPQH
TRBJ2-5	few	TRBV19	ASSIAPGQVYQETQY
TRBJ2-1	NA	TRBV14	ASSQGLSGGRRQNEQF
TRBJ2-1	NA	TRBV9	ASSGRTSGAISSYNEQF
TRBJ1-2	NA	TRBV19	ASTPTGTVWVYT
TRBJ1-1	NA	TRBV5-1	ASSLGAGGRNTEAF
TRBJ1-2	NA	TRBV28	ASSFVRDNGYT
TRBJ2-1	NA	TRBV7-3	ASSLTSLDSYNEQF
TRBJ2-6	NA	TRBV7-8	ASSETGEVSGANVLT
TRBJ1-1	NA	TRBV6-1	ASSDRGVNTEAF
TRBJ2-5	once	TRBV30	AWSVTRQTLAGRRGETQY
TRBJ2-1	NA	TRBV5-1	ASSEGGATYNEQF
TRBJ1-2	NA	TRBV4-1	ASSRTGGKDYGYT
TRBJ2-5	NA	TRBV9	ASSALGGTGETQY
TRBJ1-2	few	TRBV2	ASRPRAGTGLEYYGYT
TRBJ2-3	NA	TRBV7-9	ASSLSSGGSTDTQY
TRBJ1-1	few	TRBV25-1	ASEGAKIGTEAF
TRBJ1-1	NA	TRBV3-1/TRBV3-2	ASSQGSKPEAF
TRBJ1-4	once	TRBV20-1	SASFVRRQGRSTNEKLF
TRBJ1-2	NA	TRBV7-9	ASSLGGLYGYT
TRBJ1-2	few	TRBV12-3/TRBV12-4	ASSFKGGRGYT
TRBJ1-1	NA	TRBV6-5	ASLTGMNTEAF
TRBJ2-1	NA	TRBV5-4	ASSSLAGGPGEQF
TRBJ2-1	NA	TRBV10-1	ASSELAGGLYNEQF
TRBJ1-2	NA	TRBV6-1	ASSEIRTGLSGYT
TRBJ1-1	NA	TRBV7-3	ASSLGTNTEAF
TRBJ1-5	NA	TRBV5-8	ASSPGRRGNQPQH
TRBJ2-3	once	TRBV9	ASSVDWTERTDTQY
TRBJ2-5	NA	TRBV7-7	ASSLDSQETQY
TRBJ1-2	NA	TRBV5-1	ASSLEGGYGYT
TRBJ2-1	NA	TRBV6-5	ASRVLDEQF
TRBJ1-3	NA	TRBV2	ASTSLPLGGNTIY
TRBJ1-5	NA	TRBV19	ASSRGTVSHQPQH
TRBJ1-1	few	TRBV30	AWNPNRGGTEAF